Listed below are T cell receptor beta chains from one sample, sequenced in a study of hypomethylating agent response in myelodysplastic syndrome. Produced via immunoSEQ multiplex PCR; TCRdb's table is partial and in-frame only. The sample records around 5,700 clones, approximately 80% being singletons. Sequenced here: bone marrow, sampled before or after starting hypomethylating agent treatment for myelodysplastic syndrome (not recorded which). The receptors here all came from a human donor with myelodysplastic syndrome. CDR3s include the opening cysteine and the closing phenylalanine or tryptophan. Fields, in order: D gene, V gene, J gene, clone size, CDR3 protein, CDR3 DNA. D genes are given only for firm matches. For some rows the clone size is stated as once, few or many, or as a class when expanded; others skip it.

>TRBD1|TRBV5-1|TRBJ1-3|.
CASSPGGVNTIYF
TGCGCCAGCAGCCCAGGGGGGGTAAACACCATATATTTT
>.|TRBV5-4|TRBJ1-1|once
CASSFSDNTEAFF
TGTGCCAGCAGCTTTTCGGATAACACTGAAGCTTTCTTT
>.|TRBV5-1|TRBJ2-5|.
CASSLVPGQSWETQYF
TGCGCCAGCAGCTTGGTACCGGGGCAAAGTTGGGAGACCCAGTACTTC
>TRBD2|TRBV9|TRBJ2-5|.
CASSVATSGGQETQYF
TGTGCCAGCAGCGTAGCGACTAGCGGGGGGCAAGAGACCCAGTACTTC
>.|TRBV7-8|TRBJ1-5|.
CASSLGPGRPQPQHF
TGTGCCAGCAGCTTAGGACCCGGTCGGCCTCAGCCCCAGCATTTT
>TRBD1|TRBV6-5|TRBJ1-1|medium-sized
CASYGTGEEAFF
TGTGCCAGCTACGGGACAGGGGAAGAGGCTTTCTTT
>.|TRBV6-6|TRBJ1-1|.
CASRVGGQHTEAFF
TGTGCCAGCAGGGTGGGGGGGCAGCACACTGAAGCTTTCTTT
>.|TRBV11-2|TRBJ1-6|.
CASSPPRDLSPLHF
TGTGCCAGCAGCCCCCCCAGGGACCTATCGCCCCTCCACTTT
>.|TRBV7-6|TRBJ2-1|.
CASRTNNEQFF
TGTGCCAGCAGAACCAACAATGAGCAGTTCTTC
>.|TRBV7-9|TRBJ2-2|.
CASTLGAGNTGELFF
TGTGCCAGCACCCTAGGGGCAGGGAACACCGGGGAGCTGTTTTTT
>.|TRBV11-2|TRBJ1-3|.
CASSPRVFVSGNTIYF
TGTGCCAGCAGCCCCAGGGTCTTCGTCTCTGGAAACACCATATATTTT
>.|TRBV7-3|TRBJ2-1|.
CASSLSSYSAEQFF
TGTGCCAGCAGCTTAAGTAGCTATTCAGCCGAGCAGTTCTTC
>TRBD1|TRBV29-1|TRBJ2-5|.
CSLQGRGGETQYF
TGCAGCTTACAGGGGAGAGGTGGAGAGACCCAGTACTTC
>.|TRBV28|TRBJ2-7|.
CASRTGPQDYEQYF
TGTGCCAGCAGAACCGGGCCCCAGGACTACGAGCAGTACTTC
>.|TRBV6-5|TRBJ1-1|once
CASSWTPNTEAFF
TGTGCCAGCAGTTGGACCCCGAACACTGAAGCTTTCTTT
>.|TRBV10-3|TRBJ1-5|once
CAISPSGRGGNQPQHF
TGTGCCATCAGCCCCTCAGGCAGGGGAGGCAATCAGCCCCAGCATTTT
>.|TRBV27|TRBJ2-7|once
CASSLKRASEQYF
TGTGCCAGCAGTTTGAAGAGGGCTTCCGAGCAGTACTTC
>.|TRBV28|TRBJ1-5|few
CASTSRIWGNQPQHF
TGTGCCAGCACGTCGAGGATTTGGGGCAATCAGCCCCAGCATTTT
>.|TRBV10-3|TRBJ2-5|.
CAISESNSETQYF
TGTGCCATCAGTGAGTCGAATTCAGAGACCCAGTACTTC
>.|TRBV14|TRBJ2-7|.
CASSRDLVTYEQYF
TGTGCCAGCAGCCGAGATCTAGTAACCTACGAGCAGTACTTC
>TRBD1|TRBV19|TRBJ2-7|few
CASTYGGGQGAYEQYF
TGTGCCAGTACCTACGGCGGGGGACAGGGCGCCTACGAGCAGTACTTC
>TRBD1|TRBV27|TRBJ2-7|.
CASSGQGSYEQYF
TGTGCCAGCAGCGGACAGGGATCCTACGAGCAGTACTTC
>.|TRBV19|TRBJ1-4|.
CASSMMGPGEKLFF
TGTGCCAGTAGTATGATGGGGCCGGGAGAAAAACTGTTTTTT